The rows below give T cell receptor beta chains drawn from one sample of a study of tumor and adjacent non-tumor tissue in lung cancer. MiXCR, run by TCRdb on the multiplex PCR reads, gives a single entry per CDR3 protein. The sample lists approximately 79,000 distinct CDR3 sequences, just over 75% occurring once. The sequenced material came from distant non-tumor lung tissue. These receptor sequences come from a man between 65 and 80 years old with non-small cell lung cancer. Each CDR3 is given with its conserved first and last residue. Fields, in order: V gene, D gene, clone size, J gene, CDR3 DNA, CDR3 protein. D genes are given only for firm matches. Rows may omit the clone size; those that give it use once, few, many or a size class.

>TRBV29-1|-|-|TRBJ1-2
TGCAGGGTTCTCCAGACGAGGGCCTATGGCTACACCTTC
CRVLQTRAYGYTF
>TRBV7-3|TRBD2|few|TRBJ2-2
TGTGCCAGCAGCCAGGGACTAGCGGGGGACGGGGAGCTGTTTTTT
CASSQGLAGDGELFF
>TRBV6-6|TRBD1|-|TRBJ1-5
TGTGCCAGCAGTCCCTGTCAGGGGGCCAATCAGCCCCAGCACTTT
CASSPCQGANQPQHF
>TRBV7-8|-|many|TRBJ2-5
TGTGCCAGCAGCTTAGGAGTAACTAGCTTCCAAGAGACCCAGTACTTC
CASSLGVTSFQETQYF
>TRBV4-2|TRBD2|-|TRBJ2-7
TGTGCCAGCAGCCGGGGGACTAGCTGTCTCTCCTACGAGCGGTACTTC
CASSRGTSCLSYERYF
>TRBV6-6|-|-|TRBJ1-1
TGTGCCAGCAGTTACCCCATTAGCTCCGGGTTGGACAATGAAGCTTTCTTT
CASSYPISSGLDNEAFF
>TRBV2|-|-|TRBJ2-7
TGTGCCAACAGTGAAGCGATGCGCGCGGGGCTATCCGAGCAGTACTTC
CANSEAMRAGLSEQYF
>TRBV12-3/TRBV12-4|TRBD2|-|TRBJ2-2
TGTGCCATCGGTCTATACAGCGGGGGCTATACCGGGGAGCTGTTTTTT
CAIGLYSGGYTGELFF
>TRBV5-1|-|few|TRBJ1-1
TGCGCCAGCAGCTTGAGTGGGGCGGCGAACACTGAAGCTTTCTTT
CASSLSGAANTEAFF
>TRBV20-1|TRBD1|many|TRBJ1-1
TGCAGTGCTAGTACGGGACAGGAGATGAACACTGAAGCTTTCTTT
CSASTGQEMNTEAFF
>TRBV4-3|-|medium-sized|TRBJ2-5
TGCGCCAGCAGCCAAGGTGTGGGGCTCTTAGGAGAGACCCAGTACTTC
CASSQGVGLLGETQYF
>TRBV7-8|-|-|TRBJ2-2
TGTGCCAGCAACTTAGTAACCGTGAACACCGGGGAGCTGTCTTTT
CASNLVTVNTGELSF
>TRBV10-3|TRBD2|-|TRBJ2-5
TGTGCCATCAATAAGTCCACAGCGGGACCAGAGACCCAGTACTTC
CAINKSTAGPETQYF
>TRBV11-2|TRBD1|-|TRBJ1-1
TGTGCCGACAACTTGACAGGGTTGGGCCTTGGGGATTTATTGAACACTGAAGCTTTCTTT
CADNLTGLGLGDLLNTEAFF
>TRBV12-3/TRBV12-4|-|-|TRBJ1-3
TGTGCCAGCAGATGGGGCAACACCTTATATTTT
CASRWGNTLYF